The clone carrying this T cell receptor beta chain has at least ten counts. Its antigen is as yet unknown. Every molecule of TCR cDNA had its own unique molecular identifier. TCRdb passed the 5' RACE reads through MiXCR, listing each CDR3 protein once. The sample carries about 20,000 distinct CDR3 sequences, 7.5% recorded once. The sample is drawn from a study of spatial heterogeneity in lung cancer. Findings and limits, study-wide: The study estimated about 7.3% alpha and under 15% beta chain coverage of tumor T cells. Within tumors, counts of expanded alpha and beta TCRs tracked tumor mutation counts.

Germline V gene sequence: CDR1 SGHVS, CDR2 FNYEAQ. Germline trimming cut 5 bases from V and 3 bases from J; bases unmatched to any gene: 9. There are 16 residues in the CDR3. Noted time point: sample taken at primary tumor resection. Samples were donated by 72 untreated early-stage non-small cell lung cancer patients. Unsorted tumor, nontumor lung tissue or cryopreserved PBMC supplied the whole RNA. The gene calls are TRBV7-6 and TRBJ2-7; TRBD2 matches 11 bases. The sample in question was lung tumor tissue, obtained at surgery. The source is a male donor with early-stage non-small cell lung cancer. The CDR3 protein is CASSHYSGTSGYEQYF. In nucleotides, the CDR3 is TGTGCCAGCAGCCATTATTCCGGGACTAGCGGCTACGAGCAGTACTTC.